This passage covers 21 T cell receptor beta chains from one sample sequenced in a study of T cell repertoires in ileal Crohn's disease. This table comes from immunoSEQ multiplex PCR, and its TCRdb copy is limited to in-frame clones, with some not included. The sample contains roughly 4,500 clones, 80% to 85% of which appear only once. Time point here: neoterminal ileum biopsy at postoperative endoscopy, about 6 months after surgery. Material: ileal tissue. Source of these receptors: an adult with Crohn's disease.

V is TRBV27 and J is TRBJ2-5; tentatively, D is TRBD1 (6 bases). The ends were cut back, 6 bases at V and 1 base at J, with 15 bases in the middle. The CDR3 has 15 amino acids. Germline V CDR1 and CDR2: MNHEY, SMNVEV (reference sequence). The DNA of the CDR3 is TGTGCCAGCAGAGCAGAGGACAGTTTCCAAGAGACCCAGTACTTC. Its protein product is CASRAEDSFQETQYF.

The rearrangement links TRBV5-1 to TRBJ2-2; D is undetermined. The CDR3 extends over 17 amino acids. Germline loops: CDR1 SGHRS, CDR2 YFSETQ. The ends were cut back, 1 base at V and 0 bases at J, with 13 bases in the middle. CDR3 nucleotides: TGCGCCAGCAGCTTGAATATAGGGTTTGCGAACACCGGGGAGCTGTTTTTT. It yields the protein CASSLNIGFANTGELFF.

This clone was detected only a few times. V usage is TRBV6-4 and J usage is TRBJ1-2; 7 bases match TRBD1. This CDR3 region has 13 residues. CDR1 is MRHNA and CDR2 is SNTAGT in the germline V gene. V shed 0 bases, J shed 11 bases, and the junction held 6 bases outside the gene matches. This CDR3 is CASSDSETGFYTF. The CDR3 coding sequence is TGTGCCAGCAGTGACTCGGAGACAGGGTTTTACACCTTC.

The chain carries TRBV6-4 and TRBJ2-3, with 7 bases that match TRBD2. The CDR3 is made up of 14 amino acids. Germline values: CDR1 MRHNA, CDR2 SNTAGT. With 0 bases clipped from V and 6 bases from J, the junction kept 3 bases outside the gene matches. The CDR3 sequence is CASSDSSGADTQYF. In DNA, the CDR3 is TGTGCCAGCAGTGACTCGAGCGGGGCCGATACGCAGTATTTT.

This clone was found a few times. The gene calls are TRBV7-2 and TRBJ2-7, with D possibly TRBD1 on 5 matching bases. CDR1 and CDR2 (germline): SGHTA, FQGNSA. The V and J ends lost 3 bases and 0 bases respectively, with 12 bases between them. The CDR3 has 15 amino acids. The CDR3 DNA sequence: TGTGCCAGCAGCTTTCGACAGACGAGCTCCTACGAGCAGTACTTC. This codes for CASSFRQTSSYEQYF. Full variable domain (remainder filled in from reference TRBV7-2 and TRBJ2-7): GAGVSQSPSNKVTEKGKDVELRCDPISGHTALYWYRQSLGQGLEFLIYFQGNSAPDKSGLPSDRFSAERTGGSVSTLTIQRTQQEDSAVYLCASSFRQTSSYEQYFGPGTRLTVT.

The chain uses TRBV6-6 and TRBJ2-3, with TRBD2 matching over 9 bases. The V gene's germline CDR1 is MNHNY and CDR2 SVGAGI (reference sequence). V was pared by 5 bases and J by 1 base, with 4 bases of the junction left unmatched. CDR3 length: 15 amino acids. CDR3 nucleotide sequence: TGTGCCAGCAGTACAGCGGGAGGCCGCACAGATACGCAGTATTTT. Protein: CASSTAGGRTDTQYF.

V and J are TRBV7-2 and TRBJ1-6; maybe TRBD1 (5 bases). V dropped 1 base and J dropped 1 base, with 11 bases sitting between them. There are 17 residues in the CDR3. CDR1 and CDR2 from the germline V gene are SGHTA and FQGNSA. The CDR3 here is CASSLERGGSYNSPLHF. In nucleotides, the CDR3 is TGTGCCAGCAGCTTAGAAAGGGGTGGGTCCTATAATTCACCCCTCCACTTT. Drawing the rest from reference TRBV7-2 and TRBJ1-6, the complete variable domain is GAGVSQSPSNKVTEKGKDVELRCDPISGHTALYWYRQSLGQGLEFLIYFQGNSAPDKSGLPSDRFSAERTGGSVSTLTIQRTQQEDSAVYLCASSLERGGSYNSPLHFGNGTRLTVT.

V gene TRBV2 combines with J gene TRBJ2-2, with 9 bases lining up with TRBD1. From germline, CDR1 is SNHLY and CDR2 FYNNEI. The J segment lost 4 bases and the V segment lost 6 bases, leaving 3 bases of the junction unmatched. The CDR3 is 14 residues long. CDR3 in DNA: TGTGCCAGCAGGGACAGGGGACGCACCGGGGAGCTGTTTTTT. Amino acids: CASRDRGRTGELFF.

The chain combines TRBV5-1 with TRBJ2-3; D possibly corresponds to TRBD1 (5 bases). Trimming shortened V by 0 bases and J by 2 bases, and 13 bases separated the two germline ends. The CDR3 has 16 amino acids. Germline assignment: CDR1 SGHRS and CDR2 YFSETQ. CDR3: CASSLGGTSATDTQYF. The CDR3 nucleotides read TGCGCCAGCAGCTTGGGGGGCACCTCCGCCACAGATACGCAGTATTTT.

This clone was detected a few times. The chain joins TRBV7-3 to TRBJ1-5; 7 bases are shared with TRBD1. CDR3 length: 15 residues. J was trimmed by 0 bases and V by 5 bases; bases with no gene match: 4. CDR1 is SGHTA, CDR2 FQGTGA, per germline. This CDR3 reads CASSKTGNSNQPQHF. The DNA of the CDR3 is TGTGCCAGCAGCAAGACAGGGAATAGCAATCAGCCCCAGCATTTT.

V usage is TRBV5-1 and J usage is TRBJ2-1; D gene uncertain. The CDR3 contains 14 residues. The V gene's germline CDR1 is SGHRS and CDR2 YFSETQ. V lost 0 bases and J lost 5, with 9 bases in between. The CDR3 sequence is CASSLAELNNEQFF. CDR3 coding DNA: TGCGCCAGCAGCTTGGCCGAGCTAAACAATGAGCAGTTCTTC.

The genes are TRBV5-1 and TRBJ2-3, with a possible D match to TRBD2 (6 bases). Between the trimmed V and J ends, which lost 3 bases and 0 bases, there was a span of 11 bases. Germline CDR1 and CDR2: SGHRS and YFSETQ. The CDR3 loop spans 15 amino acids. CDR3 sequence: CASSSSGVSTDTQYF. CDR3 bases: TGCGCCAGCAGCTCTTCGGGGGTTAGCACAGATACGCAGTATTTT. The complete variable domain, with remaining parts taken from reference TRBV5-1 and TRBJ2-3, reads KAGVTQTPRYLIKTRGQQVTLSCSPISGHRSVSWYQQTPGQGLQFLFEYFSETQRNKGNFPGRFSGRQFSNSRSEMNVSTLELGDSALYLCASSSSGVSTDTQYFGPGTRLTVL.

By share of the sample, this clone is large. The CDR3 DNA reads as TGCGCCAGCAGCTTAAGCCCGGGACAGGGTGGAAACACCATATATTTT. It encodes CASSLSPGQGGNTIYF. V usage is TRBV5-1 and J usage is TRBJ1-3; TRBD1 matches at 9 bases. CDR3 size: 16 residues. With V trimmed by 2 bases and J by 3 bases, 6 bases remained unmatched. Germline V gives CDR1 SGHRS, CDR2 YFSETQ. Drawing the rest from reference TRBV5-1 and TRBJ1-3, the complete variable domain is KAGVTQTPRYLIKTRGQQVTLSCSPISGHRSVSWYQQTPGQGLQFLFEYFSETQRNKGNFPGRFSGRQFSNSRSEMNVSTLELGDSALYLCASSLSPGQGGNTIYFGEGSWLTVV.

The CDR3 DNA reads as TGCAGCGTTGTCGAGACAGGGAACACTGAAGCTTTCTTT. Its translation is CSVVETGNTEAFF. J is TRBJ1-1 and V is TRBV29-1; TRBD1 might be the D (6 bases). Germline CDR1 SQVTM, CDR2 ANQGSEA. V was clipped by 4 bases and J by 1 base, with 10 bases between them. The CDR3 is made up of 13 amino acids.

This chain joins TRBV27 and TRBJ2-1; D call uncertain. V lost 0 bases and J 3 bases, leaving 12 bases between the germline ends. The CDR3 is 16 residues long. The V gene's germline CDR1 is MNHEY and CDR2 SMNVEV (reference sequence). Here the CDR3 reads CASSLSAARLYNEQFF. The CDR3 DNA sequence: TGTGCCAGCAGTTTATCGGCCGCCCGGCTCTACAATGAGCAGTTCTTC.

The V call is TRBV18, the J call TRBJ1-4; unclear D gene. The V and J ends lost 5 bases and 4 bases respectively, with 8 bases between them. Per germline, CDR1 KGHSH and CDR2 LQKENI. The CDR3 runs to 13 residues. The CDR3 bases are TGTGCCAGCTCATCACAGAATAATGAAAAACTGTTTTTT. Protein: CASSSQNNEKLFF.

The chain combines TRBV30 with TRBJ2-4, with D tentatively TRBD2 (5 bases). This CDR3 has 14 amino acids. V was shortened by 2 bases and J by 3 bases, with 11 bases between the two germline ends. CDR1 GTSNPN and CDR2 SVGIG come from the germline V gene (reference sequence). The chain's CDR3 is CAWSIGLDKNIQYF. Here the CDR3 DNA reads TGTGCCTGGAGTATTGGACTTGACAAAAACATTCAGTACTTC.

This rearrangement joins TRBV2 to TRBJ2-1; 7 positions match TRBD2. The V and J ends lost 10 bases and 3 bases, in that order; junction bases with no gene match: 6. Germline-derived CDR1 and CDR2 are SNHLY and FYNNEI. This CDR3 comprises 13 residues. The DNA for the CDR3 is TGTGCCACCCGAGGGGAGGGCTACAATGAGCAGTTCTTC. It is translated as CATRGEGYNEQFF.

This clone appeared a single time. The chain joins TRBV18 to TRBJ2-7; 9 bases match TRBD2. This CDR3 contains 14 residues. Germline V gene sequence: CDR1 KGHSH, CDR2 LQKENI. The V gene end was trimmed by 3 bases and the J gene end by 2 bases; junction bases not matched to a gene: 2. The CDR3 bases are TGTGCCAGCTCACCGGCTAGCGGGACCTACGAGCAGTACTTC. This encodes CASSPASGTYEQYF.

The chain uses TRBV27 and TRBJ2-1; TRBD2 agrees at 11 bases. V trimming: 5 bases; J trimming: 7 bases; junction bases outside the gene matches: 7. CDR3 length equals 15 residues. Germline CDR1 MNHEY, CDR2 SMNVEV (reference sequence). The chain's CDR3 is CASSDLAGGQNEQFF. CDR3 nucleotides: TGTGCCAGCAGTGACTTAGCGGGAGGGCAGAATGAGCAGTTCTTC.

The V and J genes are TRBV11-3 and TRBJ2-5; perhaps TRBD1 as D (6 bases). V lost 1 base, J lost 2 bases, and 14 bases lay in between. Germline values: CDR1 SGHNT, CDR2 YENEEA. This CDR3 has 16 amino acids. The CDR3 bases are TGTGCCAGCAGCTTAGGGAGGACAGAATTACAAGAGACCCAGTACTTC. Protein: CASSLGRTELQETQYF.